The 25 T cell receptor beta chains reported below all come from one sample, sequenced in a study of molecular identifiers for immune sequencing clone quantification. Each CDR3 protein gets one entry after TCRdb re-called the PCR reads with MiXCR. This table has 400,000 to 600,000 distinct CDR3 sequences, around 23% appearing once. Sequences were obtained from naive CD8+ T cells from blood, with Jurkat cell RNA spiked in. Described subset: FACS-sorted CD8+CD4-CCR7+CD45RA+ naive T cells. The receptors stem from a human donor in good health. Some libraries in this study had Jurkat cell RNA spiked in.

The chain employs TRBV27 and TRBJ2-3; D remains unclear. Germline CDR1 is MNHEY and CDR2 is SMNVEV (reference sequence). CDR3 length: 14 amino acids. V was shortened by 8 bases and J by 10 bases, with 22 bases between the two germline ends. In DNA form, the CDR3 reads TGTGCCAGCCGTCACGGCCTCGCGCCAGCTCCGCAGTATTTT. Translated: CASRHGLAPAPQYF.

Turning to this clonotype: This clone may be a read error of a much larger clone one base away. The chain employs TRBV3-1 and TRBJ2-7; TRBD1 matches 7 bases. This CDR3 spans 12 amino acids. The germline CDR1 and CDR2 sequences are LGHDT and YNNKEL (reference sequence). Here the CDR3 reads CASSQRGPEQCF. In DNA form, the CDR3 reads TGTGCCAGCAGCCAGAGGGGGCCCGAGCAGTGCTTC.

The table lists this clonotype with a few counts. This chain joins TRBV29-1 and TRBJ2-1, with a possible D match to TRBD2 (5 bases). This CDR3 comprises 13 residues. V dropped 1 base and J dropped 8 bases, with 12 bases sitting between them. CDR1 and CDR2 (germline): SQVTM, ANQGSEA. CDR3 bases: TGCAGCGTTGAAGTTCCAGGAGGCGATGAGCAGTTCTTC. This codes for CSVEVPGGDEQFF.

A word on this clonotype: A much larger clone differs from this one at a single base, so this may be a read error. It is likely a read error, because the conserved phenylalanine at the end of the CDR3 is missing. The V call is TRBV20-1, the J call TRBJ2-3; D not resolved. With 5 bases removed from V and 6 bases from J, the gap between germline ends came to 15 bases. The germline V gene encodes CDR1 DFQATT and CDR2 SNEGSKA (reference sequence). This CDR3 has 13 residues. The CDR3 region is CSAYYNLGDTQYS. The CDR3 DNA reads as TGCAGTGCTTACTACAATCTCGGGGATACGCAGTATTCT.

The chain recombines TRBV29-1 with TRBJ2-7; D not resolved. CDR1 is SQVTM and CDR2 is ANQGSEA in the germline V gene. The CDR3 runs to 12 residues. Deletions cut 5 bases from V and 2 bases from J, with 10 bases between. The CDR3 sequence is CSVSLGTYEQYF. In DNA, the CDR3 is TGCAGCGTTAGTCTGGGTACCTACGAGCAGTACTTC.

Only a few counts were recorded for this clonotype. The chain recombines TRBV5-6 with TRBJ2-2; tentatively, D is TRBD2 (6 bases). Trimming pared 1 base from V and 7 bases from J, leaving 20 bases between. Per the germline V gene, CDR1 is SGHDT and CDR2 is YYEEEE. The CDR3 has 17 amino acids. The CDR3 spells CASSLYLEGPLGGELFF. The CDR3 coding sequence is TGTGCCAGCAGCTTGTATTTGGAGGGGCCTTTGGGCGGGGAGCTGTTTTTT.

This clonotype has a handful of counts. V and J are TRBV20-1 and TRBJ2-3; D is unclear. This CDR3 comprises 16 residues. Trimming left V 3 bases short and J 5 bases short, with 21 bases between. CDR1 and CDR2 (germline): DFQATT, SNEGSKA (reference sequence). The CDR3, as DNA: TGCAGTGCTAGGCCTCAAGAGTCACCCAACTTAGATACGCAGTATTTT. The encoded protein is CSARPQESPNLDTQYF.

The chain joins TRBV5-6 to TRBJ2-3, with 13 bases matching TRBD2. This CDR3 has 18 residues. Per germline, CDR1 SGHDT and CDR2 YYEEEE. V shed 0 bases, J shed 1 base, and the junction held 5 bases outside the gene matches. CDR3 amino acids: CASSLVGLAGLGTDTQYF. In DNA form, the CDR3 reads TGTGCCAGCAGCTTGGTGGGACTAGCGGGACTGGGCACAGATACGCAGTATTTT. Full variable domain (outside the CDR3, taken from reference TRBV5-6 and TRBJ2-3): DAGVTQSPTHLIKTRGQQVTLRCSPKSGHDTVSWYQQALGQGPQFIFQYYEEEERQRGNFPDRFSGHQFPNYSSELNVNALLLGDSALYLCASSLVGLAGLGTDTQYFGPGTRLTVL.

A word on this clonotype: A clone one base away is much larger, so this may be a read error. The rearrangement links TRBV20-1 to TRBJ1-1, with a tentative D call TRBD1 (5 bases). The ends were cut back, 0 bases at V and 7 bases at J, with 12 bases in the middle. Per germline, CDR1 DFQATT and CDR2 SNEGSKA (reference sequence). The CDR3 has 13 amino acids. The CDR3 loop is CSAREGGAIEAFF. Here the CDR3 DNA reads TGCAGTGCTAGAGAGGGAGGGGCTATTGAAGCTTTCTTT.

DNA of the CDR3: TGTGCCAGCAGTGAGGTCAGGGCGGGGGTCGAGCAGTACTTC. It translates to CASSEVRAGVEQYF. This rearrangement joins TRBV6-1 to TRBJ2-7; 7 bases agree with TRBD2. Trimming cost V 3 bases and J 6 bases; bases outside gene matches: 8. This CDR3 comprises 14 residues. Germline V CDR1 and CDR2: MNHNS, SASEGT.

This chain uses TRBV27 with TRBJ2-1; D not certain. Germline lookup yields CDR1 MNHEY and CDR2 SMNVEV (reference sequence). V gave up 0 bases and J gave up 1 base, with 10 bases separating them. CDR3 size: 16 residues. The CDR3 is CASSLSVSPSYNEQFF. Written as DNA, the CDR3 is TGTGCCAGCAGTTTATCGGTCAGCCCGTCCTACAATGAGCAGTTCTTC.

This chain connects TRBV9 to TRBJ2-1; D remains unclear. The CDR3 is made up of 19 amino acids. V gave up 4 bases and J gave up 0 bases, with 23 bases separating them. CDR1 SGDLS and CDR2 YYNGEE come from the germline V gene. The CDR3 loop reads CASSLRLRTDLASYNEQFF. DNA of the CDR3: TGTGCCAGCAGCCTAAGGTTAAGAACGGACCTGGCCTCCTACAATGAGCAGTTCTTC.

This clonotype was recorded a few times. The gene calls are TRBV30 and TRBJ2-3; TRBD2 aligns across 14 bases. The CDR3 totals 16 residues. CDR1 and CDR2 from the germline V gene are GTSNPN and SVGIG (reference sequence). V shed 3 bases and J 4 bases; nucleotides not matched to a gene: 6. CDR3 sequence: CAWRAGLAGGADTQYF. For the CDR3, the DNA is TGTGCCTGGAGGGCCGGACTAGCGGGGGGCGCAGATACGCAGTATTTT.

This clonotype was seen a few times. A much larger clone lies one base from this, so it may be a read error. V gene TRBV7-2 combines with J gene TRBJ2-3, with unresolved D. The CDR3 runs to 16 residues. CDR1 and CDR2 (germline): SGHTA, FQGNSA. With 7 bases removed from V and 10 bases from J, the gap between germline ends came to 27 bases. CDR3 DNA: TGTGCCAGCATTCCCCTGGCTACCGGAGTCCTGGATGCGCAGTATTTT. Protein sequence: CASIPLATGVLDAQYF. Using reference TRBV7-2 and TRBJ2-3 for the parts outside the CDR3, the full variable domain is GAGVSQSPSNKVTEKGKDVELRCDPISGHTALYWYRQSLGQGLEFLIYFQGNSAPDKSGLPSDRFSAERTGGSVSTLTIQRTQQEDSAVYLCASIPLATGVLDAQYFGPGTRLTVL.

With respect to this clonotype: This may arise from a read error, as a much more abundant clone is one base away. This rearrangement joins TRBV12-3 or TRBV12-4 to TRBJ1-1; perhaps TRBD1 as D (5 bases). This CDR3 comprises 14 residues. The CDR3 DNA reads TGTGCCGGCAGTTTCGGTGGCGGAGACAGTGAAGCTTTCTTT. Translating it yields CAGSFGGGDSEAFF.

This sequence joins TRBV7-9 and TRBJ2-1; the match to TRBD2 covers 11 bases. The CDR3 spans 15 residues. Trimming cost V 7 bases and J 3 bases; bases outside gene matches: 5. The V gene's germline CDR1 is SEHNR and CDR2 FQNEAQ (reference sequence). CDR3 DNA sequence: TGTGCCAGCAATCCTCTAGCGGGAGGCTACAATGAGCAGTTCTTC. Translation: CASNPLAGGYNEQFF. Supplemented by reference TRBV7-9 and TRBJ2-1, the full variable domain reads DTGVSQNPRHKITKRGQNVTFRCDPISEHNRLYWYRQTLGQGPEFLTYFQNEAQLEKSRLLSDRFSAERPKGSFSTLEIQRTEQGDSAMYLCASNPLAGGYNEQFFGPGTRLTVL.

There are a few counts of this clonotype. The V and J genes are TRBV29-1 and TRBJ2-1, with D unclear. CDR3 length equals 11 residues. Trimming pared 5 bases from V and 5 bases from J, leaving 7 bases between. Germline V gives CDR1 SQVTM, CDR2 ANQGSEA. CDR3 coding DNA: TGCAGCGTTCTCCGGAACAATGAGCAGTTCTTC. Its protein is CSVLRNNEQFF.

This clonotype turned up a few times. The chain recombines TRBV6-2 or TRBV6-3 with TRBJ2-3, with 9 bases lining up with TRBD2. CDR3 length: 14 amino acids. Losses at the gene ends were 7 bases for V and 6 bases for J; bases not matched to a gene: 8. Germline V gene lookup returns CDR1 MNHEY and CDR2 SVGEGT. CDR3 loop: CASTLAGAGDTQYF. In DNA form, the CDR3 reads TGTGCCAGCACCTTAGCGGGAGCAGGGGATACGCAGTATTTT.

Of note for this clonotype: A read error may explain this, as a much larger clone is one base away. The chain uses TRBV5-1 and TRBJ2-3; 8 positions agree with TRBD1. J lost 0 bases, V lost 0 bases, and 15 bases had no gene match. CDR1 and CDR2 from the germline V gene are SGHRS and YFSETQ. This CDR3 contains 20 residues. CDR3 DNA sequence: TGCGCCAGCAGCTTGGGGTCGGCTGTGGCAGGGGGCTTTAGCACAGATACGCAGTATTTT. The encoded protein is CASSLGSAVAGGFSTDTQYF.

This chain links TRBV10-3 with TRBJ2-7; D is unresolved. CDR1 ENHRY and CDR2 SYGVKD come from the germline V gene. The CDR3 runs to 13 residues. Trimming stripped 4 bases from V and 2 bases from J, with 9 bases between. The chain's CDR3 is CAISAAKPYEQYF. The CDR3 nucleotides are TGTGCCATCAGTGCGGCCAAGCCCTACGAGCAGTACTTC.

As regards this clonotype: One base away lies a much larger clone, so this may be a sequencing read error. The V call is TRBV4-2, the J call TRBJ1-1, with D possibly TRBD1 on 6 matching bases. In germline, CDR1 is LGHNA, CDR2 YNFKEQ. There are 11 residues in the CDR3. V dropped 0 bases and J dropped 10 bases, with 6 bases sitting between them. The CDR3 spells CASSQEGAAFF. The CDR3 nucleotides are TGTGCCAGCAGCCAAGAGGGGGCAGCTTTCTTT.

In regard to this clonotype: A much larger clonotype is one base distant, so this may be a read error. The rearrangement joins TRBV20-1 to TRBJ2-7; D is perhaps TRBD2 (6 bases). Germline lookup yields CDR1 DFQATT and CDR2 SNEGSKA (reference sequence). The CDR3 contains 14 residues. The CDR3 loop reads CSAHPLGGSYEQHF. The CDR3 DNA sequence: TGCAGTGCTCACCCCCTGGGAGGTTCCTACGAGCAGCACTTC.

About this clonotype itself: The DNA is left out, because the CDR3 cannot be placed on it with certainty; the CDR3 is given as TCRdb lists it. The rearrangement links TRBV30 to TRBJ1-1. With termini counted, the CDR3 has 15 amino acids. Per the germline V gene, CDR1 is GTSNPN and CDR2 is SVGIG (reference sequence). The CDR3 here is CAWRRLVGFGTEAFF.

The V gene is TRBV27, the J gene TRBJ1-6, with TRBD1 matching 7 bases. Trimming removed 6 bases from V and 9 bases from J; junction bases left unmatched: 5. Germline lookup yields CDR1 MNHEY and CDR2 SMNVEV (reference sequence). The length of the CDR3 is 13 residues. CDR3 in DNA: TGTGCCAGCAGCCGACAGGGAACTTCACCCCTCCACTTT. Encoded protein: CASSRQGTSPLHF.

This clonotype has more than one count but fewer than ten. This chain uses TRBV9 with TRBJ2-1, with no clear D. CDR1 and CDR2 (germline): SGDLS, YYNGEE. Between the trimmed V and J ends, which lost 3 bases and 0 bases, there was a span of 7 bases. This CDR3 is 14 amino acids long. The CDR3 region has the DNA TGTGCCAGCAGCGGAGAGGTCTCCTACAATGAGCAGTTCTTC. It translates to CASSGEVSYNEQFF.